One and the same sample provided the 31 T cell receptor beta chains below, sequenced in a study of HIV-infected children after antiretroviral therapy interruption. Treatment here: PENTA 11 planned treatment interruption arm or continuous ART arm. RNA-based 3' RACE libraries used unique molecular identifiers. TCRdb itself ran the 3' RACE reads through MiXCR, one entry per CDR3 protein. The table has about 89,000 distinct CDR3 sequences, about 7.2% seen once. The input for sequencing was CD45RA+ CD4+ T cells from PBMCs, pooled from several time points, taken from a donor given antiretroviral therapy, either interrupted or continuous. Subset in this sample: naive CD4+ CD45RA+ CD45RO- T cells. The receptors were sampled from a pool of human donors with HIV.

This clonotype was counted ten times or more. The CDR3 bases are TGCAGTGCTAAGGATGACAGGCAGGGGGCTATGTACGAGCAGTACTTC. This codes for CSAKDDRQGAMYEQYF. This sequence joins TRBV20-1 and TRBJ2-7; 8 bases fit TRBD1. J lost 4 bases, V lost 4 bases, and 15 bases had no gene match. From germline, CDR1 is DFQATT and CDR2 SNEGSKA (reference sequence). CDR3 length equals 16 residues.

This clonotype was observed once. The CDR3 region has the DNA TGCGCCAGCAGCTTGGACATCCTGACCCCCTGGGAGCAGTACTTC. This encodes CASSLDILTPWEQYF. V is TRBV5-1 and J is TRBJ2-7; the D is unclear. V lost 0 bases, J lost 7 bases, and 17 bases lay in between. Germline CDR1 and CDR2: SGHRS and YFSETQ. The CDR3 loop spans 15 amino acids. The variable domain in full, with the rest retrieved from reference TRBV5-1 and TRBJ2-7, is KAGVTQTPRYLIKTRGQQVTLSCSPISGHRSVSWYQQTPGQGLQFLFEYFSETQRNKGNFPGRFSGRQFSNSRSEMNVSTLELGDSALYLCASSLDILTPWEQYFGPGTRLTVT.

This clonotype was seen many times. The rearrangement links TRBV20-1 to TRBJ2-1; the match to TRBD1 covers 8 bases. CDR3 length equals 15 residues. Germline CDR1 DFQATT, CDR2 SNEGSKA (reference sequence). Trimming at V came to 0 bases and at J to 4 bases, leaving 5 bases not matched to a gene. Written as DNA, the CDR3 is TGCAGTGCTAGAGAGTGGGACAGGCCTTACAATGAGCAGTTCTTC. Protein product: CSAREWDRPYNEQFF.

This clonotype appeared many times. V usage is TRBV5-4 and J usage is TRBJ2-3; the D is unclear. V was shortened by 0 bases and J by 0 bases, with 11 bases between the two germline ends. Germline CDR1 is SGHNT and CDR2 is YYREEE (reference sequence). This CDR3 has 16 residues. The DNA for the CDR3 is TGTGCCAGCAGCTTGGCAGGCACCTCTAGCACAGATACGCAGTATTTT. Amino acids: CASSLAGTSSTDTQYF.

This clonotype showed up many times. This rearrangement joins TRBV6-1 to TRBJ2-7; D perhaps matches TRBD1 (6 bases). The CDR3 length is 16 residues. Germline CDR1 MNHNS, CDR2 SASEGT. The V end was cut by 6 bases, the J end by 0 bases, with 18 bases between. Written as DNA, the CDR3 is TGTGCCAGCAGGCGGACAGATAAAACCTTCTCCTACGAGCAGTACTTC. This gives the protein CASRRTDKTFSYEQYF.

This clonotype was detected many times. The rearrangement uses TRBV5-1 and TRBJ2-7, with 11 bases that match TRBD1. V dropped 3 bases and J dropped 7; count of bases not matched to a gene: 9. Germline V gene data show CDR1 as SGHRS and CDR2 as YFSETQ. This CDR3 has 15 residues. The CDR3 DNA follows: TGCGCCAGCAGCTCGTCCGGACAGGGGGCGGGAGAGCAGTACTTC. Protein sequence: CASSSSGQGAGEQYF.

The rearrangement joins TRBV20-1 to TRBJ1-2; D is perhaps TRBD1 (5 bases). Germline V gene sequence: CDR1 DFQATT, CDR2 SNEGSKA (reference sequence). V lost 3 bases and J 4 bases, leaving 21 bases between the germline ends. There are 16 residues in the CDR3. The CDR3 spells CSASPAYESTVYGYTF. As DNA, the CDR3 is TGCAGTGCTAGTCCTGCTTACGAGTCGACAGTCTATGGCTACACCTTC.

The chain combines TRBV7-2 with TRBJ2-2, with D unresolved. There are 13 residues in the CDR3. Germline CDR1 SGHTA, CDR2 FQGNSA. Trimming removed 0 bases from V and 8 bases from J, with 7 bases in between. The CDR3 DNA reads TGTGCCAGCAGCTTAGCAGGATGGGGGGAGCTGTTTTTT. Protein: CASSLAGWGELFF. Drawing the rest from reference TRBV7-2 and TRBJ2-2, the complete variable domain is GAGVSQSPSNKVTEKGKDVELRCDPISGHTALYWYRQSLGQGLEFLIYFQGNSAPDKSGLPSDRFSAERTGGSVSTLTIQRTQQEDSAVYLCASSLAGWGELFFGEGSRLTVL.

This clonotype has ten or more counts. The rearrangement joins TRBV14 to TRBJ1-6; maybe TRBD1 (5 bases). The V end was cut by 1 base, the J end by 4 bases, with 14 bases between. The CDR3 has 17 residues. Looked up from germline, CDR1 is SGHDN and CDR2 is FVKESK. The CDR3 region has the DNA TGTGCCAGCAGCCAAGGTCGAACGGGACCTTATAATTCACCCCTCCACTTT. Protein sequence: CASSQGRTGPYNSPLHF.

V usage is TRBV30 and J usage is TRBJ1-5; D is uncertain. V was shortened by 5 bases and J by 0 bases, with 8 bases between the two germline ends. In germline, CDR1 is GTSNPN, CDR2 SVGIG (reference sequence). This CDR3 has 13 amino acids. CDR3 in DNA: TGTGCCTGGTCGACGGATAGCAATCAGCCCCAGCATTTT. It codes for CAWSTDSNQPQHF.

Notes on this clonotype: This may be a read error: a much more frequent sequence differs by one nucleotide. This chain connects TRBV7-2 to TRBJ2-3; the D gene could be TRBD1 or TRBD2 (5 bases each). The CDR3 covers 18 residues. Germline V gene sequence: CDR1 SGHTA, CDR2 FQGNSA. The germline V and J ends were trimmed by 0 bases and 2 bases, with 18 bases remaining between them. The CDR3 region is CTSSLAWSFVGTTDTQYF. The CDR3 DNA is TGTACCAGCAGCTTAGCTTGGAGTTTCGTGGGGACCACAGATACGCAGTATTTT. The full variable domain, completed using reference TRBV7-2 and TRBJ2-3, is GAGVSQSPSNKVTEKGKDVELRCDPISGHTALYWYRQSLGQGLEFLIYFQGNSAPDKSGLPSDRFSAERTGGSVSTLTIQRTQQEDSAVYLCTSSLAWSFVGTTDTQYFGPGTRLTVL.

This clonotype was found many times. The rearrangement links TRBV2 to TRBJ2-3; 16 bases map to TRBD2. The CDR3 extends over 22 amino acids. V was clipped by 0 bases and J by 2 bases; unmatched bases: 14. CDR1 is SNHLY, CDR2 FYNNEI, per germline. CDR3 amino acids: CASSEAAGTSGRAWAITDTQYF. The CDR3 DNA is TGTGCCAGCAGTGAAGCGGCTGGGACTAGCGGGAGGGCCTGGGCAATCACAGATACGCAGTATTTT.

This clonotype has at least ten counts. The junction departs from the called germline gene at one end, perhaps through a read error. For the CDR3, the DNA is TGTGCCAGCAGCTCGGACTCCGACAATGAGCAGTTCTTC. It specifies CASSSDSDNEQFF. The chain employs TRBV7-1 and TRBJ2-1; a possible D gene is TRBD2 (5 bases). TRBV7-1 has ORF status, its function being uncertain. The CDR3 consists of 13 residues.

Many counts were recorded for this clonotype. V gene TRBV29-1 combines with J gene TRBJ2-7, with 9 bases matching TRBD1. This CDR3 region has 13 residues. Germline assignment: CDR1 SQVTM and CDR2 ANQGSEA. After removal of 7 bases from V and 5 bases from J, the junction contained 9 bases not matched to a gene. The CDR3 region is CSALGDRDDEQYF. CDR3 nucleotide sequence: TGCAGCGCACTGGGGGACAGGGATGACGAGCAGTACTTC.

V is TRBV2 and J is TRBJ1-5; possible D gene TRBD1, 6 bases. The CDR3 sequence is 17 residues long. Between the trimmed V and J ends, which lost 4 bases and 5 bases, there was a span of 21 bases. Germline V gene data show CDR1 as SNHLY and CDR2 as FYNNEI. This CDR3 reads CASSGATDRFKDQPQHF. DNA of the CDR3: TGTGCCAGCAGTGGCGCAACCGACAGGTTTAAGGATCAGCCCCAGCATTTT.

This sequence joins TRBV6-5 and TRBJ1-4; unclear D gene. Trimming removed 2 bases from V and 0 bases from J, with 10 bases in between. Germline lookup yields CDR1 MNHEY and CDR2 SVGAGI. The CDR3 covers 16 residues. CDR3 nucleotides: TGTGCCAGCAGTTACGGTAGACCCCCAACTAATGAAAAACTGTTTTTT. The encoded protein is CASSYGRPPTNEKLFF.

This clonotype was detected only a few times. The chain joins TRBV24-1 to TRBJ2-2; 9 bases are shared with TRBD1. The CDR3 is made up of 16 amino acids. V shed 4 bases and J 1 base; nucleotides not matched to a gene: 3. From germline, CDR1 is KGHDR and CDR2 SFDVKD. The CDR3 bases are TGTGCCACCAGTGAACCGGGACAGGGGAACACCGGGGAGCTGTTTTTT. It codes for CATSEPGQGNTGELFF.

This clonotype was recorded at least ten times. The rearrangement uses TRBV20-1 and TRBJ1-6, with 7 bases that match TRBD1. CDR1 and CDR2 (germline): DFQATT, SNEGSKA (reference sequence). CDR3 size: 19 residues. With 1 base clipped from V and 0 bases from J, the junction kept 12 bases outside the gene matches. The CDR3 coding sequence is TGCAGTGCTAGAGTTTGGGGACAGCCCTTGAGCTCCTATAATTCACCCCTCCACTTT. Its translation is CSARVWGQPLSSYNSPLHF.

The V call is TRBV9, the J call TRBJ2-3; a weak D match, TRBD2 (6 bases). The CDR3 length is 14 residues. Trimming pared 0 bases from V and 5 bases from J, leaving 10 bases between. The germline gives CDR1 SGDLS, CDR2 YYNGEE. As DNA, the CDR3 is TGTGCCAGCAGCGTAGGGACTATGAAAGATACGCAGTATTTT. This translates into CASSVGTMKDTQYF.

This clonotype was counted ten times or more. The CDR3 here is CAISESRFGAGTYEQYF. The DNA of the CDR3 is TGTGCCATCAGTGAGTCGAGGTTTGGGGCAGGTACCTACGAGCAGTACTTC. The chain joins TRBV10-3 to TRBJ2-7; D is perhaps TRBD1 (5 bases). V lost 0 bases and J lost 2, with 17 bases in between. This CDR3 spans 17 amino acids. Germline-derived CDR1 and CDR2 are ENHRY and SYGVKD.

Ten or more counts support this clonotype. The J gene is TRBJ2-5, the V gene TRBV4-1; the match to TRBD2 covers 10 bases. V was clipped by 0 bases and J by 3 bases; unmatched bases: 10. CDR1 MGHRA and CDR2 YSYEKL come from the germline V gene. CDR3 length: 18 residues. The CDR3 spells CASSQDLVRLAGEETQYF. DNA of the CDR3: TGCGCCAGCAGCCAAGATCTTGTGAGGCTAGCGGGGGAAGAGACCCAGTACTTC.

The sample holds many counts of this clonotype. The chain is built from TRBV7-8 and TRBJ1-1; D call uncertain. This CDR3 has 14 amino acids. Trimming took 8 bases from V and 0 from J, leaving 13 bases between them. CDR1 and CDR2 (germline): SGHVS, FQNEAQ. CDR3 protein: CASATFGVNTEAFF. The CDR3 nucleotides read TGTGCCAGCGCGACCTTCGGCGTGAACACTGAAGCTTTCTTT.

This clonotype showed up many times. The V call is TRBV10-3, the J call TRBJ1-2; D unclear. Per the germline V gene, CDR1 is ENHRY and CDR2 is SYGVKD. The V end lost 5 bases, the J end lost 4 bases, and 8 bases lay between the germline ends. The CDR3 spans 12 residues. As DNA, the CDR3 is TGTGCCATCAGTTGGACGGCCTATGGCTACACCTTC. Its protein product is CAISWTAYGYTF.

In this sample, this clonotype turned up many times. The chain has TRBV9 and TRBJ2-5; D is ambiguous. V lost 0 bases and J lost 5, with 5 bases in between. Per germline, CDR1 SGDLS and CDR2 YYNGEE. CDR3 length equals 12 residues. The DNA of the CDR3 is TGTGCCAGCAGCGTAGGTGGGGAGACCCAGTACTTC. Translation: CASSVGGETQYF.

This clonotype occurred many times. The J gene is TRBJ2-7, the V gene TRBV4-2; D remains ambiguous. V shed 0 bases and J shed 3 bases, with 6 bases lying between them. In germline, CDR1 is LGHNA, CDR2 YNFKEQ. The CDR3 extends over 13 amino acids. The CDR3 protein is CASSQETVYEQYF. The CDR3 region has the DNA TGTGCCAGCAGCCAAGAAACTGTCTACGAGCAGTACTTC.

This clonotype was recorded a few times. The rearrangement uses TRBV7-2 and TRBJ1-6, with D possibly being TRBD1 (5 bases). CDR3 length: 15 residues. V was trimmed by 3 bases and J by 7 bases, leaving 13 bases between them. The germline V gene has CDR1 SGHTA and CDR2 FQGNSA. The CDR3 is CASSFSSGQNSPLHF. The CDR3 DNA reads TGTGCCAGCAGCTTTAGTTCGGGGCAGAATTCACCCCTCCACTTT. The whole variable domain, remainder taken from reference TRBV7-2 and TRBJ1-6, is GAGVSQSPSNKVTEKGKDVELRCDPISGHTALYWYRQSLGQGLEFLIYFQGNSAPDKSGLPSDRFSAERTGGSVSTLTIQRTQQEDSAVYLCASSFSSGQNSPLHFGNGTRLTVT.

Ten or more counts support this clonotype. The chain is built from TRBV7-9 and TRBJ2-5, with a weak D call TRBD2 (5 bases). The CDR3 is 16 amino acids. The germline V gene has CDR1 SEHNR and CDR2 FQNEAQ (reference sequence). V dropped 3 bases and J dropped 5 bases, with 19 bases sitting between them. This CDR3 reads CASSFRQSRGGETQYF. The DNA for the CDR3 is TGTGCCAGCAGCTTCCGACAAAGTCGGGGTGGGGAGACCCAGTACTTC.

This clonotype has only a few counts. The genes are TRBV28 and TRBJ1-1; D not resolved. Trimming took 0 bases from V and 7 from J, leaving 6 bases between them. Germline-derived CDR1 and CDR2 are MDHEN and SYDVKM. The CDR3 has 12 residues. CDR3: CASSLWADEAFF. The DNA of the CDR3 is TGTGCCAGCAGTTTATGGGCAGATGAAGCTTTCTTT.

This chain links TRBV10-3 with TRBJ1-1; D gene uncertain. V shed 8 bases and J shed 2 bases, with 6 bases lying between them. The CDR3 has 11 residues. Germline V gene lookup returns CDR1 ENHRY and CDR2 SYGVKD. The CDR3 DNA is TGTGCCATCCTCGCTAACACTGAAGCTTTCTTT. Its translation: CAILANTEAFF.

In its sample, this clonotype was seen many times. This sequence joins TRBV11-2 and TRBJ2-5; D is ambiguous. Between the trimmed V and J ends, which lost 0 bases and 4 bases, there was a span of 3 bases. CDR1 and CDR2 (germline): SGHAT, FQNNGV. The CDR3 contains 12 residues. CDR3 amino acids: CASSLDRETQYF. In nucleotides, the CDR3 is TGTGCCAGCAGCTTAGATAGAGAGACCCAGTACTTC. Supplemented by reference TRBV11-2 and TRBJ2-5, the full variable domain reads EAGVAQSPRYKIIEKRQSVAFWCNPISGHATLYWYQQILGQGPKLLIQFQNNGVVDDSQLPKDRFSAERLKGVDSTLKIQPAKLEDSAVYLCASSLDRETQYFGPGTRLLVL.

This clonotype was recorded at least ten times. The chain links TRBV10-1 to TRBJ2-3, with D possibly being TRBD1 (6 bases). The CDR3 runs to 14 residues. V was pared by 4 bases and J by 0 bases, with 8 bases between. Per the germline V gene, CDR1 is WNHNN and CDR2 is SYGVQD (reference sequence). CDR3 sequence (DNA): TGCGCCAGCAGTGCGGGACACAGCACAGATACGCAGTATTTT. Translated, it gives CASSAGHSTDTQYF.